This T cell receptor beta chain was recorded in a study of cytomegalovirus exposure and HLA in healthy donors. Primers: 60 Vbeta forward and 13 Jbeta reverse. This table comes from immunoSEQ multiplex PCR, and its TCRdb copy is limited to in-frame clones, with some not included. Among about 130,000 clones listed, approximately 80% were seen once. The CDR3 length is 14 residues. Trimming cost V 5 bases and J 1 base; bases outside gene matches: 4. The germline V gene has CDR1 MDHEN and CDR2 SYDVKM. The sample taken for sequencing was PBMCs. J is TRBJ1-1 and V is TRBV28; the match to TRBD1 covers 7 bases. The sequence was obtained from a woman in her thirties or forties in good health and CMV-seropositive. CDR3 DNA sequence: TGTGCCAGCAGTAATGACAGGGCGAACACTGAAGCTTTCTTT. Protein: CASSNDRANTEAFF.